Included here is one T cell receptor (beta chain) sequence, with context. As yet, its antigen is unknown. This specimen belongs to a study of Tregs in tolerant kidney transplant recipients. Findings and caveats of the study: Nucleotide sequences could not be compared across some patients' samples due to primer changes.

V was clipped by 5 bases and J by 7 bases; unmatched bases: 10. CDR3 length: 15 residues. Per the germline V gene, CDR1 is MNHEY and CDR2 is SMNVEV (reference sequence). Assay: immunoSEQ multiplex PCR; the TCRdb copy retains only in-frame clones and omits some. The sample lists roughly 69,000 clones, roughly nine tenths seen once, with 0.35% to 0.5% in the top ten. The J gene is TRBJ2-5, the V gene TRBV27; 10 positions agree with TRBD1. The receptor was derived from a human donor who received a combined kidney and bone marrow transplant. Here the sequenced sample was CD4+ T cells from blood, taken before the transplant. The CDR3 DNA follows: TGTGCCAGCAGTGTCGAAGCCGACAGGGGGCTGACCCAGTACTTC. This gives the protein CASSVEADRGLTQYF.